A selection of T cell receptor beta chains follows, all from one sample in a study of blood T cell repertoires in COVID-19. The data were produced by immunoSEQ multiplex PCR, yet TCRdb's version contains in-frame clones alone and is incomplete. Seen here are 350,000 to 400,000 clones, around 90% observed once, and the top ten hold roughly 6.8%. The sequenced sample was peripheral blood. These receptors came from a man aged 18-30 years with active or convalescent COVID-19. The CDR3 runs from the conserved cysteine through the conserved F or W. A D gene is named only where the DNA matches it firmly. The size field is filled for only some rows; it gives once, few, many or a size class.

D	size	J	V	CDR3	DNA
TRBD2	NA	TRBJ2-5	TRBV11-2	CASRWSGGETQYF	TGTGCCAGCAGATGGAGCGGGGGCGAGACCCAGTACTTC
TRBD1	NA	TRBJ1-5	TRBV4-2	CASSQDGDRGHVQPQHF	TGTGCCAGCAGCCAAGATGGGGACAGGGGGCACGTTCAGCCCCAGCATTTT
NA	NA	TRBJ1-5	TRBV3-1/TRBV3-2	CASSQGLAVSSNQPQHF	TGTGCCAGCAGCCAAGGTTTGGCAGTCTCAAGCAATCAGCCCCAGCATTTT
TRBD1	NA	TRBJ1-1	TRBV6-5	CASSYRTGGEGEAFF	TGTGCCAGCAGTTACAGGACAGGGGGGGAGGGTGAAGCTTTCTTT
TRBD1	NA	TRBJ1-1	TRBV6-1	CASSDDRGLYTEAFF	TGTGCCAGCAGTGACGACAGGGGGTTATACACTGAAGCTTTCTTT
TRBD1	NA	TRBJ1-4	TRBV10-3	CATSGTEYEKLFF	TGTGCCACCTCCGGGACAGAGTATGAAAAACTGTTTTTT
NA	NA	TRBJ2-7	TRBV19	CASSIVSGEDGRHFYEQYF	TGTGCCAGTAGTATAGTTTCCGGGGAGGACGGACGGCATTTTTACGAGCAGTACTTC
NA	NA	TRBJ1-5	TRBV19	CASTLMGASNQPQHF	TGTGCCAGTACCCTGATGGGGGCGAGCAATCAGCCCCAGCATTTT
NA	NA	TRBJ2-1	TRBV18	CASRGLNEQFF	TGTGCCAGTCGGGGTTTAAATGAGCAGTTCTTC
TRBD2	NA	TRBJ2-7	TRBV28	CASSPNSGTSNRYEQYF	TGTGCCAGCAGTCCAAATTCCGGGACTAGCAATAGGTACGAGCAGTACTTC
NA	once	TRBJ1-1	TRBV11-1	CASSFGPGLEAFF	TGTGCCAGCAGCTTCGGCCCAGGGCTTGAAGCTTTCTTT
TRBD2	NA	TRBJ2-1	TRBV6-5	CASSRGGGTNEQFF	TGTGCCAGCAGCCGAGGCGGGGGGACCAATGAGCAGTTCTTC
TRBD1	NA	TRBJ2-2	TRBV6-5	CASSYSGQVYTGELFF	TGTGCCAGCAGTTACTCGGGACAGGTGTACACCGGGGAGCTGTTTTTT
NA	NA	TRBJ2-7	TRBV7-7	CASSLSGKGVWYEQYF	TGTGCTAGCAGCCTTTCCGGAAAGGGAGTCTGGTACGAGCAGTACTTC
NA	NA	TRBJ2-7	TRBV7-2	CASSWVGGRDSYEQYF	TGTGCCAGCAGCTGGGTGGGGGGGCGAGACTCCTACGAGCAGTACTTC
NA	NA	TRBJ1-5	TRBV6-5	CASSPGGFNQPQHF	TGTGCCAGCAGCCCCGGCGGTTTCAATCAGCCCCAGCATTTT